These T cell receptor beta chains were read from a single sample in a study of cytomegalovirus exposure and HLA in healthy donors. The method was immunoSEQ multiplex PCR; TCRdb's version includes in-frame clones alone and lacks a portion of them. Of around 110,000 clones in the sample, approximately 70% were seen once. Source material: PBMCs. The receptors come from a woman aged 25-40 years in good health and CMV-seronegative. The CDR3 runs from the conserved cysteine through the conserved F or W. The D gene is left open where the match is weak. Not every row has a clone size; where given, it reads once, few, many or a size class.

j_call d_call clone_size v_call cdr3_nt cdr3_aa
TRBJ2-1 - few TRBV30 TGTGCCTGGAGTGTAAGGGGATTAAGCTCCTACAATGAGCAGTTCTTC CAWSVRGLSSYNEQFF
TRBJ1-1 TRBD1 - TRBV2 TGTGCCAGCAGTGTTGCACAGGGGGCCTCGAACACTGAAGCTTTCTTT CASSVAQGASNTEAFF
TRBJ1-6 - - TRBV6-6 TGTGCCAGCAGTTGGGACAACGCACCCAATTCACCCCTCCACTTT CASSWDNAPNSPLHF
TRBJ1-2 - - TRBV30 TGTGCCTGGAGGCGAGTGCCGGGTGGCTACACCTTC CAWRRVPGGYTF
TRBJ1-1 - - TRBV7-2 TGTGCCAGCAGTTCCAACCCGGGACATTCGGTAGCTTTCTTT CASSSNPGHSVAFF
TRBJ1-1 - once TRBV7-8 TGTGCCAGCAGCTTCGCCCCGGTCCCTGGCACTGAAGCTTTCTTT CASSFAPVPGTEAFF
TRBJ1-5 TRBD1 - TRBV6-1 TGTGCCACCAGGGACAGGGGTTCGAAGCCCCAGCATTTT CATRDRGSKPQHF
TRBJ2-7 - - TRBV27 TGTGCCAGCAGTTTAAGGACTGGGTACGAGCAGTACTTC CASSLRTGYEQYF
TRBJ2-7 TRBD1 - TRBV5-1 TGCGCCAGCAGCGGCGGGGACAGGGGGGGCGAGCAGTACTTC CASSGGDRGGEQYF
TRBJ1-4 - - TRBV5-6 TGTGCCAGCAGCTTTGGGCAGGCCCTTGCAACTAATGAAAAACTGTTTTTT CASSFGQALATNEKLFF
TRBJ2-2 TRBD1 - TRBV29-1 TGCAGCGTCCCCGCCGGGACAGGGGTTACCGGGGAGCTGTTTTTT CSVPAGTGVTGELFF
TRBJ2-2 TRBD1 - TRBV15 TGTGCCACCAGCAGAGTACAGGGGGCGTCCGGGGAGCTGTTTTTT CATSRVQGASGELFF
TRBJ1-2 - few TRBV5-1 TGCGCCAGCAGCCCGGAGGCGAACTATGGCTACACCTTC CASSPEANYGYTF
TRBJ2-3 TRBD2 - TRBV15 TGTGCCACCAGCCCCTGGATGCGGCGGGAGTGGGGAGATACGCAGTATTTT CATSPWMRREWGDTQYF
TRBJ1-3 - few TRBV7-9 TGTTCCAGCAGCGGTACCGGACAGATCTCTGGAAACACCATATATTTT CSSSGTGQISGNTIYF
TRBJ2-4 - - TRBV30 TGTGCCTGGAGTGCGGACTTAGCCAAAAACATTCAGTACTTC CAWSADLAKNIQYF
TRBJ2-5 - - TRBV6-5 TGTGCCAGCAGCTCGACAGCTGAAGAGACCCAGTACTTC CASSSTAEETQYF
TRBJ1-2 TRBD1 - TRBV5-4 TGTGCCAGCAGGCTGGGACAGGATCTCTATGGCTACACCTTC CASRLGQDLYGYTF
TRBJ1-1 - - TRBV18 TGTGCCAGCTCACCACCATCAGGGGAGGGGGCTTTCTTT CASSPPSGEGAFF
TRBJ2-3 TRBD1 - TRBV7-2 TGTGCCAGCAGCTTCCAGGGGGCAGTGACAGATACGCAGTATTTT CASSFQGAVTDTQYF
TRBJ1-5 TRBD1 few TRBV7-9 TGTGCCAGCAGCTCGGACAGGGGTCCTCAGCCCCAGCATTTT CASSSDRGPQPQHF
TRBJ1-1 - - TRBV5-6 TGTGCCAGCAGCGTACAGGGACCTGAAGCTTTCTTT CASSVQGPEAFF
TRBJ2-3 TRBD2 few TRBV9 TGTGCCAGCAGCGTATCACTAGCGGGGACTAGCACAGATACGCAGTATTTT CASSVSLAGTSTDTQYF
TRBJ1-2 - few TRBV11-3 TGTGCCAGCAGCTTCGCAGGGAATGGGGACTATGGCTACACCTTC CASSFAGNGDYGYTF
TRBJ1-1 TRBD1 - TRBV5-1 TGCGCCAGCAGCTTGGGGACAGGGGCGACTGAAGCTTTCTTT CASSLGTGATEAFF
TRBJ2-1 TRBD1 - TRBV2 TGTGCCAGCAGGAAAGGTGGGACAGGGAACAATGAGCAGTTCTTC CASRKGGTGNNEQFF
TRBJ1-1 - - TRBV7-9 TGTGCCAGCAGCTTTTTACGGACTGAAGCTTTCTTT CASSFLRTEAFF
TRBJ2-7 - - TRBV6-1 TGTGCCAGCAGTGAAGCGGGAGACGACGCCCCCCACGAGCAGTACTTC CASSEAGDDAPHEQYF
TRBJ1-5 - once TRBV2 TGTGCCAGCAGTTATGCTCGGGGGCAGCCCCAGCATTTT CASSYARGQPQHF